These 7 T cell receptor beta chains were sequenced from one sample in a study of shared clonotypes between healthy human individuals. Some clones are missing from TCRdb's copy, which holds only in-frame ones; the method was immunoSEQ multiplex PCR. This sample yields around 1 million clones, of which about 80% are seen a single time; about 1.5% belongs to the top ten. The specimen was memory CD4+ T cells sorted from blood. Subset: CD45RA-negative fraction. The receptor set was obtained from a young man in good health.

The chain couples TRBV7-9 to TRBJ1-2, with D possibly TRBD1 on 5 matching bases. Looked up from germline, CDR1 is SEHNR and CDR2 is FQNEAQ (reference sequence). V shed 7 bases and J shed 2 bases, with 8 bases lying between them. The CDR3 covers 12 residues. The CDR3 DNA reads TGTGCCAGCAACCAGGGCAACTATGGCTACACCTTC. It encodes CASNQGNYGYTF.

In its sample, this clone was seen once. This rearrangement joins TRBV2 to TRBJ1-5, with 7 nucleotides matching TRBD1. The junction had 10 bases not matched to a gene; V was cut back by 5 bases and J by 9 bases. The germline CDR1 and CDR2 sequences are SNHLY and FYNNEI. The length of the CDR3 is 14 residues. CDR3 loop: CASSRDSVSMPQHF. DNA for the CDR3: TGTGCCAGCAGTCGGGACAGTGTGTCGATGCCCCAGCATTTT.

This chain links TRBV5-1 with TRBJ1-1; 9 bases fit TRBD1. CDR1 is SGHRS, CDR2 YFSETQ, per germline. V gave up 4 bases and J gave up 7 bases; unmatched junction bases: 11. This CDR3 spans 15 amino acids. CDR3 region: CASSTTGGSIGEAFF. In DNA, the CDR3 is TGCGCCAGCAGCACAACAGGGGGCAGTATTGGTGAAGCTTTCTTT.

The chain joins TRBV11-2 to TRBJ1-2; D ambiguous. The V end lost 1 base, the J end lost 4 bases, and 10 bases lay between the germline ends. CDR3 length: 14 amino acids. Germline assignment: CDR1 SGHAT and CDR2 FQNNGV. The DNA of the CDR3 is TGTGCCAGCAGCTTAGTCCCGGGCTTCTATGGCTACACCTTC. It codes for CASSLVPGFYGYTF.

The J gene is TRBJ2-2, the V gene TRBV7-6; 10 bases are shared with TRBD2. The CDR3 covers 15 residues. V lost 7 bases to trimming and J lost 6 bases; unmatched junction nucleotides: 8. Germline CDR1 and CDR2: SGHVS and FNYEAQ. The CDR3 is CASTETSGFAGELFF. CDR3 DNA sequence: TGTGCCAGCACTGAGACTAGCGGGTTCGCCGGGGAGCTGTTTTTT.

This clone was counted only a few times. The chain joins TRBV5-8 to TRBJ1-1, with D unclear. The V gene lost 4 bases and the J gene lost 1 base, with 8 bases spanning the gap. Germline CDR1 and CDR2: SGHTS and YDEGEE. CDR3 size: 13 residues. In nucleotides, the CDR3 is TGTGCCAGCAGCGGTATATGGAACACTGAAGCTTTCTTT. Amino acid sequence: CASSGIWNTEAFF.

The rearrangement joins TRBV5-4 to TRBJ2-1; 11 nucleotides align to TRBD1. The germline gives CDR1 SGHNT, CDR2 YYREEE (reference sequence). The CDR3 extends over 13 amino acids. After removal of 4 bases from V and 12 bases from J, the junction contained 6 bases not matched to a gene. DNA for the CDR3: TGTGCCAGCAGCCTTGGACAGGGGGCCTCGCAGTTCTTC. Amino acids: CASSLGQGASQFF.